This T cell receptor beta chain was identified during a study of cytomegalovirus exposure and HLA in healthy donors. The CDR3 runs to 15 residues. V lost 1 base, J lost 5 bases, and 15 bases lay in between. Germline loops: CDR1 SEHNR, CDR2 FQNEAQ (reference sequence). Donors consisted of healthy bone marrow donors. Use of 60 Vbeta and 13 Jbeta primers characterized the PCR. As processed by the authors: In a later analysis, the count reached approximately 80 million unique TCR beta chains, with 8.5 million to 14 million shared. Some clones are missing from TCRdb's copy, which holds only in-frame ones; the method was immunoSEQ multiplex PCR. V and J calls and clone size are those listed in that table; D and trimming were worked out from the DNA. This repertoire shows around 150,000 clones, 82% found once; its top ten account for 8.5%.

What was sequenced was PBMCs. This chain joins TRBV7-9 and TRBJ2-7; the D gene is possibly TRBD1 (6 bases). The TCR originated in a male donor in good health and CMV-seropositive. The CDR3 protein is CASSLGGTNWDEQYF. DNA for the CDR3: TGTGCCAGCAGCTTAGGGGGGACAAACTGGGACGAGCAGTACTTC.